This T cell receptor (beta chain) appears in the sequencing data of a study of OX40 agonist ivuxolimab in advanced cancers. The germline CDR1 and CDR2 sequences are MNHEY and SMNVEV (reference sequence). The ends lost 2 bases at V and 0 bases at J; junction bases unmatched: 0. The CDR3 length is 15 residues. Sequencing was performed with immunoSEQ multiplex PCR; in TCRdb, only in-frame clones are kept and a portion is missing. The table records 12,000 to 15,000 clones, about 89% of them present only once. The specimen was CD4+ or CD8+ T cells sorted from blood, collected in a trial of the OX40 agonist ivuxolimab. The V call is TRBV27, the J call TRBJ1-1; 10 positions agree with TRBD1. The sequence derives from an adult with an advanced solid tumor such as melanoma, head and neck, liver or kidney cancer. CDR3 in DNA: TGTGCCAGCAGTTTAGGGACAGGGGTGAACACTGAAGCTTTCTTT. This encodes CASSLGTGVNTEAFF.